Listed below are T cell receptor beta chains from one sample, sequenced in a study of blood T cell repertoires in COVID-19. Libraries were prepared by immunoSEQ multiplex PCR; TCRdb keeps only in-frame clonotypes and omits some of them. The table lists about 440,000 clones, roughly 88% of them singletons. The source material was peripheral blood. The receptors were gathered from a woman aged 50 to 60 with COVID-19, enrolled during active disease. The CDR3 runs from the conserved cysteine through the conserved F or W. The D gene is left open where the match is weak. Only some rows state a clone size, as once, few, many or a class for expanded clones.

TRBV3-1/TRBV3-2	TRBJ2-7	TRBD1	-	TGTGCCAGCCGGGACAGTTACTCCTACGAGCAGTACTTC	CASRDSYSYEQYF
TRBV27	TRBJ2-2	TRBD1	-	TGTGCCAGCAGTTTGACAGGGGGCATGAGGACCGGGGAGCTGTTTTTT	CASSLTGGMRTGELFF
TRBV29-1	TRBJ1-4	-	once	TGCAGCGTCGGGGGGGCCGACGGGGAAAAACTGTTTTTT	CSVGGADGEKLFF
TRBV7-3	TRBJ1-2	-	-	TGTGCCAGCAGCTTATCAGGGTACGGCTACACCTTC	CASSLSGYGYTF
TRBV24-1	TRBJ2-5	TRBD2	-	TGTGCCACCTCCGGGAGGGGACCCCAAGAGACCCAGTACTTC	CATSGRGPQETQYF
TRBV5-4	TRBJ1-1	-	once	TGTGCCAGCAGCCTCAGGGGTACGAGGAACACTGAAGCTTTCTTT	CASSLRGTRNTEAFF
TRBV30	TRBJ2-7	TRBD1	once	TGTGCCTGGAGTCCCAGGGACAGCTCCTACGAGCAGTACTTC	CAWSPRDSSYEQYF
TRBV3-1/TRBV3-2	TRBJ1-2	-	-	TGTGCCAGCAGTTGGACAGATGATGGCTACACCTTC	CASSWTDDGYTF
TRBV4-2	TRBJ2-3	TRBD2	-	TGTGCCAGCAGCCAAAACGGACTAGGTCCCACAGATACGCAGTATTTT	CASSQNGLGPTDTQYF
TRBV3-1/TRBV3-2	TRBJ2-5	TRBD2	-	TGTGCCAGCAGCCCGATCGGACTAGCGGGGATATCTCAAGAGACCCAGTACTTC	CASSPIGLAGISQETQYF
TRBV18	TRBJ2-1	-	once	TGTGCCAGCTCACCAAGTATTCAGGCGAACTCCTACAATGAGCAGTTCTTC	CASSPSIQANSYNEQFF
TRBV11-2	TRBJ2-1	-	-	TGTGCCAGCAGCCCAACAGAGGAGCAGTTCTTC	CASSPTEEQFF
TRBV5-6	TRBJ2-3	-	once	TGTGCCAGCAGCTTGGACCACAAAACAGATACGCAGTATTTT	CASSLDHKTDTQYF
TRBV15	TRBJ1-3	-	few	TGTGCCATTTCCCAGGGAACGGGAAACACCATATATTTT	CAISQGTGNTIYF
TRBV19	TRBJ1-1	TRBD1	-	TGTGCCAGTGCCCGGACAGGGAATATGAACACTGAAGCTTTCTTT	CASARTGNMNTEAFF
TRBV6-5	TRBJ1-4	TRBD1	-	TGTGCCAGCAGTTACTGGGCCGGGACAGGAAATGAAAAACTGTTTTTT	CASSYWAGTGNEKLFF
TRBV5-5	TRBJ2-1	-	-	TGTGCCAGCAGTTTACAGGGAACTTACAATGAGCAGTTCTTC	CASSLQGTYNEQFF
TRBV6-1	TRBJ1-5	TRBD1	many	TGTGCCAGCAGTGAAACTACAGGGGGCGGTCAGCCCCAGCATTTT	CASSETTGGGQPQHF
TRBV3-1/TRBV3-2	TRBJ1-2	-	-	TGTGCCAGCAGCCTAACGTACAGGCTACAGGGTTTTCACTATGGCTACACCTTC	CASSLTYRLQGFHYGYTF
TRBV2	TRBJ1-2	-	-	TGTGCCAGCAGTCCCGGGGTTCGGAAGATTGGCTACACCTTC	CASSPGVRKIGYTF
TRBV29-1	TRBJ2-7	TRBD1	-	TGCAGCGTTGCCCGGGGACAGAGCTCCTACGAGCAGTACTTC	CSVARGQSSYEQYF
TRBV2	TRBJ2-7	TRBD2	-	TGTGCCAGCAGTGTCTCTAGCGGGGTTTCCGAGCAGTACTTC	CASSVSSGVSEQYF
TRBV11-3	TRBJ2-1	TRBD2	few	TGTGCCAGCAGCTATAGCGGGACCCAGCAGTTCTTC	CASSYSGTQQFF
TRBV5-1	TRBJ2-7	TRBD1	-	TGCGCCAGCAGCTTGACGGGACAGGGGCACCTCTTC	CASSLTGQGHLF
TRBV7-2	TRBJ2-7	-	-	TGTGCCAGCAGCTTAGGGCCTAGGTCCTACGAGCAGTACTTC	CASSLGPRSYEQYF
TRBV3-1/TRBV3-2	TRBJ2-7	TRBD1	-	TGTGCCAGCAGGCCGGGACAGGGCTACGAGCAGTACTTC	CASRPGQGYEQYF
TRBV24-1	TRBJ2-3	-	-	TGTGCCACCAGTGATACCACCCGGGCGGGTACTAGCACAGATACGCAGTATTTT	CATSDTTRAGTSTDTQYF
TRBV4-1	TRBJ2-1	TRBD2	-	TGCGCCAGCAGCCGGCAGCGGGGCGATGAGCAGTTCTTC	CASSRQRGDEQFF
TRBV6-6	TRBJ1-3	-	-	TGTGCCAGCAGTTTTAGTGCCCCTAGCTCTGGAAACACCATATATTTT	CASSFSAPSSGNTIYF
TRBV7-8	TRBJ2-7	TRBD1	-	TGTGCCAGCAGCTTAGAGCGAACAGGGGGCAACGAGCAGTACTTC	CASSLERTGGNEQYF
TRBV11-2	TRBJ1-1	TRBD1	-	TGTGCCAGCAGTCCGACAGGGGCGAACACTGAAGCTTTCTTT	CASSPTGANTEAFF
TRBV27	TRBJ2-1	TRBD2	-	TGTGCCAGCAGCCCCGGGACTAGTCGGGATGAGCAGTTCTTC	CASSPGTSRDEQFF
TRBV1	TRBJ2-5	-	-	TGCACCAGCAGCCAGGAGTCAAGAGGTGGGACAACAGGGGAGACCCAGTACTTC	CTSSQESRGGTTGETQYF
TRBV6-6	TRBJ2-7	-	-	TGTGCCAGCAGTTACCTAGCGTTTGGTTCCTACGAGCAGTACTTC	CASSYLAFGSYEQYF
TRBV30	TRBJ1-4	TRBD1	-	TGTGCCTGGACTCCGGGACAGCTTAATGAAAAACTGTTTTTT	CAWTPGQLNEKLFF
TRBV10-1	TRBJ2-7	TRBD1	-	TGCGCCAGCAGTGGGACACTTGGGACAGGGAGGCACGAGCAGTACTTC	CASSGTLGTGRHEQYF
TRBV30	TRBJ1-1	-	once	TGTGCCTGGAGGGGGAGACCTGGACGGTCGGAAGCTTTCTTT	CAWRGRPGRSEAFF
TRBV6-6	TRBJ1-2	TRBD1	-	TGTGCCAGCAGTTACTCGACGGACAGGAACTATGGCTACACCTTC	CASSYSTDRNYGYTF
TRBV5-1	TRBJ2-7	TRBD1	-	TGCGCCAGCAGCCTCCGGGACAGGGGAGACTACGAGCAGTACTTC	CASSLRDRGDYEQYF
TRBV28	TRBJ1-2	-	-	TGTGCCAGCAGTGTGACAACTAACTATGGCTACACCTTC	CASSVTTNYGYTF
TRBV18	TRBJ1-1	TRBD1	-	TGTGCCAGCTCACCTAACGGACAGGGTTCGAGTGAAGCTTTCTTT	CASSPNGQGSSEAFF
TRBV7-9	TRBJ1-3	-	-	TGTGCCAGCAGCCCCCCAGGAGGAAACACCATATATTTT	CASSPPGGNTIYF
TRBV4-1	TRBJ1-1	-	-	TGCGCCAGCAGCGGACAGTATGAAGCTTTCTTT	CASSGQYEAFF
TRBV24-1	TRBJ2-1	-	-	TGTGCCACCAGTGACTCCGGCCAGGGCGGTGAGCAGTTCTTC	CATSDSGQGGEQFF
TRBV4-1	TRBJ2-7	TRBD1	-	TGCGCCAGTAGCCATGCAGGGGGACGGGGCTACGAGCAGTACTTC	CASSHAGGRGYEQYF
TRBV19	TRBJ2-2	-	-	TGTGCCAGCCTGGCGGGGCAGGCCACCGGGGAGCTGTTTTTT	CASLAGQATGELFF
TRBV2	TRBJ1-1	-	-	TGTGCCAGCCGAGGCACTGAAGCTTTCTTT	CASRGTEAFF
TRBV10-1	TRBJ2-1	TRBD1	few	TGCGCCAGCAGTGCTGGACAGGGTTTATTGGATGAGCAGTTCTTC	CASSAGQGLLDEQFF
TRBV4-2	TRBJ2-3	-	-	TGTGCCAGCAGCCAAGGTAGCGGAAGCACAGATACGCAGTATTTT	CASSQGSGSTDTQYF
TRBV7-6	TRBJ2-5	TRBD2	-	TGTGCCAGCAGCCGCCGGGCTAGCGGGGCCGGGGAGACCCAGTACTTC	CASSRRASGAGETQYF
TRBV19	TRBJ1-2	-	-	TGTGCCAGTAGTATACAGGCAGCAGCTAACTATGGCTACACCTTC	CASSIQAAANYGYTF
TRBV5-6	TRBJ2-7	-	once	TGTGCCAGCAGCCCTTTTAGCCAAGCGGGTGAGCAGTACTTC	CASSPFSQAGEQYF
TRBV24-1	TRBJ2-3	-	-	TGTGCCACCAGTGACCCGTTCGGAGATACGCAGTATTTT	CATSDPFGDTQYF